This TCR beta chain is from a study of metastatic and nonmetastatic thyroid tumors. About the study: Blood and tumor or nodule tissue repertoires from malignant and benign thyroid patients were compared. Study conclusions and caveats: It was reportedly found that TCR beta diversity was significantly higher in malignant thyroid tumors than in benign nodules, a difference seen in both blood and tumor samples.

Comment on this clone: The antigen is undetermined.

All patients reached thyroid surgery having received no treatment beforehand. Per germline, CDR1 GTSNPN and CDR2 SVGIG (reference sequence). The CDR3 has 14 amino acids. Trimming took off 2 bases at V and 1 base at J, with 11 bases between the two ends. Source study methods: It was from CDR3 differences across clinicopathological groups that a distant-metastasis classifier for papillary thyroid cancer was built. TCRdb reassembled clones from the PCR reads with MiXCR. These V and J calls derive from TCRdb rather than the authors' analysis. The data show approximately 6,900 clones, roughly 27% seen once.

Sequenced sample: adjacent normal tissue. The clonotype comes from a male donor with papillary thyroid cancer or a benign thyroid nodule (not recorded which). Some clones in this sample may be carry-over from other donors' samples. The genes are TRBV30 and TRBJ1-1; unclear D gene. The CDR3 sequence is CAWSRLVQNTEAFF. The CDR3 DNA is TGTGCCTGGAGTAGGTTGGTGCAGAACACTGAAGCTTTCTTT.